These T cell receptor beta chains were read from a single sample in a study of brain T cells in children with intractable seizures. Clones were read by immunoSEQ multiplex PCR, and TCRdb kept only the in-frame ones, dropping some. The sample includes hundreds of thousands of clones, more than 85% seen only once; the top ten take around 5%. This specimen consisted of peripheral blood, obtained roughly 5 months after surgery. The receptors were gathered from a boy under three years old with tuberous sclerosis and intractable seizures. CDR3s include the opening cysteine and the closing phenylalanine or tryptophan. A D gene is named only where the DNA matches it firmly.

CDR3 protein: CASSYVGDTQYF; CDR3 DNA: TGTGCCAGCAGTTACGTAGGAGATACGCAGTATTTT; D gene: -; J gene: TRBJ2-3; V gene: TRBV6-6
CDR3 protein: CATGIQGWGTEAFF; CDR3 DNA: TGTGCCACCGGGATCCAGGGTTGGGGCACTGAAGCTTTCTTT; D gene: -; J gene: TRBJ1-1; V gene: TRBV15
CDR3 protein: CASSLFMGTGVNEQYF; CDR3 DNA: TGTGCCAGCAGCCTATTCATGGGGACAGGGGTCAACGAGCAGTACTTC; D gene: TRBD1; J gene: TRBJ2-7; V gene: TRBV13
CDR3 protein: CASSRPSGSICEQYF; CDR3 DNA: TGTGCCAGCAGTCGCCCTAGCGGGAGTATCTGCGAGCAGTACTTC; D gene: TRBD2; J gene: TRBJ2-7; V gene: TRBV27
CDR3 protein: CVSSSTSTTYEQYF; CDR3 DNA: TGTGTCAGCAGTTCGACTAGTACCACCTACGAGCAGTACTTC; D gene: -; J gene: TRBJ2-7; V gene: TRBV2
CDR3 protein: CSVEEGTGGGGYTF; CDR3 DNA: TGCAGCGTTGAAGAGGGGACAGGGGGCGGTGGCTACACCTTC; D gene: TRBD1; J gene: TRBJ1-2; V gene: TRBV29-1
CDR3 protein: CASSQVFGQTLSYNEQFF; CDR3 DNA: TGTGCCAGCAGCCAAGTTTTTGGTCAAACCCTATCCTACAATGAGCAGTTCTTC; D gene: -; J gene: TRBJ2-1; V gene: TRBV3-1/TRBV3-2
CDR3 protein: CASSLLADTQYF; CDR3 DNA: TGTGCCAGCAGTTTACTAGCAGATACGCAGTATTTT; D gene: -; J gene: TRBJ2-3; V gene: TRBV12-3/TRBV12-4
CDR3 protein: CAWTPDRGPDTQYF; CDR3 DNA: TGTGCCTGGACCCCGGACAGGGGCCCAGATACGCAGTATTTT; D gene: TRBD1; J gene: TRBJ2-3; V gene: TRBV30
CDR3 protein: CASSIGGGMSGNIQYF; CDR3 DNA: TGTGCCAGTAGTATAGGCGGAGGGATGTCGGGAAACATTCAGTACTTC; D gene: -; J gene: TRBJ2-4; V gene: TRBV19
CDR3 protein: CASSFQGVQPQHF; CDR3 DNA: TGTGCCAGCAGTTTCCAGGGCGTCCAGCCCCAGCATTTT; D gene: -; J gene: TRBJ1-5; V gene: TRBV12-3/TRBV12-4
CDR3 protein: CASRPGGNYGYTF; CDR3 DNA: TGTGCCAGCAGGCCAGGTGGAAACTATGGCTACACCTTC; D gene: -; J gene: TRBJ1-2; V gene: TRBV12-3/TRBV12-4